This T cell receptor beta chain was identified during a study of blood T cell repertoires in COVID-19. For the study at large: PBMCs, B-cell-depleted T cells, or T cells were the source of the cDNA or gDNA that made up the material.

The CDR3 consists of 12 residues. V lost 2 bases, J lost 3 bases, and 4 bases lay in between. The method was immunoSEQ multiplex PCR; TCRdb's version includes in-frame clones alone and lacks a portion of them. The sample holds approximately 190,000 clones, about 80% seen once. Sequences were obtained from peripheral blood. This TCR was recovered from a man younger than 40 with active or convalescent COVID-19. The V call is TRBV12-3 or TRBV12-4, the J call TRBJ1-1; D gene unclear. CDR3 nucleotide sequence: TGTGCCAGCAGTTTAAGCTACACTGAAGCTTTCTTT. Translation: CASSLSYTEAFF.